The rows below give T cell receptor beta chains drawn from one sample of a study of CD8 T cells in Susac syndrome. TCRdb independently ran MiXCR on the immunoSEQ multiplex PCR reads; one entry per CDR3 protein. This sample has about 80,000 distinct CDR3 sequences; approximately 94% occur once, and the top ten carry around 0.57%. The sequencing sample was made of CD4+ T cells from PBMCs. These receptors originate from a human donor with Susac syndrome. The CDR3 runs from the conserved cysteine through the conserved F or W.

j_gene | v_gene | CDR3aa
TRBJ1-5 | TRBV9 | CASSAEVFNQPQHF
TRBJ1-5 | TRBV7-8 | CASSSLPDRGTSNQPQHF
TRBJ2-1 | TRBV5-1 | CASSRSGNSQNEQFF
TRBJ2-7 | TRBV28 | CASSLSIYEQYF
TRBJ2-4 | TRBV6-2/TRBV6-3 | CASRTGLGQNIQYF
TRBJ2-5 | TRBV7-2 | CASSLSGTSPQETQYF